Included here is one T cell receptor (beta chain) sequence, with context. Per the germline V gene, CDR1 is MNHEY and CDR2 is SMNVEV (reference sequence). CDR3 length: 15 amino acids. V shed 1 base, J shed 7 bases, and the junction held 4 bases outside the gene matches. How the authors handled the data: Reference gene primer amplification yielded estimated nucleated cell counts. Method: immunoSEQ multiplex PCR; TCRdb's copy keeps in-frame clones and lacks some. The V and J calls and clone size were taken over from that table, and D and trimming were inferred from the DNA. The table records approximately 170,000 clones, 89% of them present only once. The source of the sample is a study of blood T cell repertoires in COVID-19. The wider study: The samples span acute and convalescent COVID-19 from the United States, Italy and Spain. PBMCs, B-cell-depleted T cells, or T cells were the source of the cDNA or gDNA that made up the material.

This receptor was identified in a man aged 18 to 35 who had recovered from COVID-19. The sample was peripheral blood. The chain uses TRBV27 and TRBJ2-1; 10 positions agree with TRBD2. In DNA form, the CDR3 reads TGTGCCAGCAGTTTATGGCTAGCGGGAGCTAATGAGCAGTTCTTC. It translates to CASSLWLAGANEQFF.